This T cell receptor beta chain originates from a study of PD-L1 blockade in urothelial cancer. Background on the study: Blood underwent analysis 3 weeks (second dose) and 6 weeks after treatment began. The study recovered a median of around 140,000 T cells per blood sample. Study results and limitations: Below-median pretreatment blood TCR clonality was a predictor of better survival.

The time point: pretreatment peripheral blood. Patients had urothelial carcinoma that was locally advanced or metastatic. Assay: immunoSEQ multiplex PCR; the TCRdb copy retains only in-frame clones and omits some. The sample has 40,000 or so clones; around four fifths are singletons. For this clone: Its antigen is as yet unknown.

The CDR3 is made up of 13 amino acids. V lost 7 bases and J lost 2; bases outside the gene matches: 3. Germline CDR1 and CDR2: MNHNY and SVGAGI (reference sequence). This TCR came from a man aged 55-75 years with urothelial cancer. The chain recombines TRBV6-6 with TRBJ1-2; TRBD1 matches at 8 bases. Sample: PBMCs, taken around atezolizumab (anti-PD-L1) treatment. CDR3 amino acids: CASTRQGNYGYTF. In DNA, the CDR3 is TGTGCCAGCACTAGACAGGGGAACTATGGCTACACCTTC.